This T cell receptor (beta chain) was identified during a study of blood T cell repertoires in COVID-19. Original processing methods: Amplification from reference gene primers served as the basis for estimated nucleated cell counts. Sequencing used immunoSEQ multiplex PCR; TCRdb keeps in-frame clones, though not all of them. D and trimming were read from the DNA, whereas the V and J calls and clone size are those reported in that table. The table lists about 190,000 clones, about 91% of them singletons, with 3.5% to 5% in the top ten. The V end was cut by 0 bases, the J end by 4 bases, with 11 bases between. The CDR3 loop spans 15 amino acids. Germline CDR1 SGHRS, CDR2 YFSETQ.

This clonotype was obtained from a young woman with acute or convalescent COVID-19. The chain employs TRBV5-1 and TRBJ1-3; D remains ambiguous. The specimen sequenced was peripheral blood. The CDR3 sequence is CASSLGSLAGNTIYF. CDR3 in DNA: TGCGCCAGCAGCTTGGGGAGTTTAGCCGGAAACACCATATATTTT.